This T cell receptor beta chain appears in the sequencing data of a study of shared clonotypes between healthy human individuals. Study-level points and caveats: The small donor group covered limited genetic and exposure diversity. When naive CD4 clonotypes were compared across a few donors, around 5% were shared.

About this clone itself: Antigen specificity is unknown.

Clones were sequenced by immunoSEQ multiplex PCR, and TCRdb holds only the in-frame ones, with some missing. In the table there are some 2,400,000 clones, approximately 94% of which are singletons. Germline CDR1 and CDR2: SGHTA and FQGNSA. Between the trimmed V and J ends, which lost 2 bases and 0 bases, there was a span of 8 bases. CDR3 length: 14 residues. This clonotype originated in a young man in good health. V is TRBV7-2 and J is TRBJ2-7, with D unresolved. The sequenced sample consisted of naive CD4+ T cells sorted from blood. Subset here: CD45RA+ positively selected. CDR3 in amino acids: CASSLLLGSYEQYF. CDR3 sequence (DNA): TGTGCCAGCAGCTTACTTCTGGGCTCCTACGAGCAGTACTTC.